This record concerns one TCR beta chain sequence. In its sample, this clonotype was seen many times. Its antigen is currently not known. No much larger clone exists at a distance of one base, and base qualities are not known. The intended sense of this specimen's time point label: sample taken at primary tumor resection. Samples were obtained from over 70 patients with early-stage, untreated non-small cell lung cancer from the lung TRACERx cohort. For TCR sequencing, whole RNA was extracted from tumor and nontumor lung tissue, or from cryopreserved PBMC samples, and no cell sorting was done. Patients were selected for TCR sequencing only if sufficient RNA was available from at least two tumor regions. Before being selected, tumor and adjacent nontumor lung specimens were reviewed by a lung pathologist. The sample belongs to a study of spatial heterogeneity in lung cancer (dated by TCRdb to the late 2010s). Broadly, across the study: Beta-chain transcripts were consistently detected in greater numbers than alpha-chain transcripts, which likely reflects a higher abundance of beta-chain transcripts. Both alpha and beta chains were TCR-sequenced in samples taken at surgery, namely 220 tumor regions, approximately 63 matched nontumor lung samples and approximately 58 PBMC samples. Nonsynonymous mutation counts, determined by whole-exome sequencing of tumor tissue, were related to TCR repertoire features. In the raw uncorrected reads, each unique combination of TCR and UMI appeared more than ten times on average. TCR transcript counts in tumor regions correlated strongly with a T cell transcriptional module score from matched bulk RNA-seq. TCR alpha and beta repertoires were quantitatively compared across multiple tumor regions, matched nontumor lung and blood in non-small cell lung cancer. What the authors observed across the whole study: Estimated TCR-seq coverage of tumor T cells was only roughly 7% for alpha chains and 12% to 15% for beta chains. The tumor nonsynonymous mutation count correlated with the number of expanded intratumoral alpha and beta TCRs. The count of ubiquitous expanded TCRs correlated with the count of ubiquitous nonsynonymous mutations, and the count of regional expanded TCRs correlated with the count of regional nonsynonymous mutations. Confirming at a functional level the hypothesis that regional TCRs recognize regional mutations was considered to require additional single-cell paired TCR alpha and beta sequencing.

The library was produced with 5' RACE. The sample was run on a NextSeq 500. To allow correction of PCR and sequencing errors, the TCR library protocol tagged every TCR cDNA molecule with a unique molecular identifier. In the original analysis: TCR identification, UMI-based error correction and CDR3 extraction were performed with Decombinator tools. TCRs above a frequency of 2 per 1,000, corresponding to the top 1% of the tumor frequency distribution, were defined as expanded. Expanded tumor TCRs statistically deemed absent (corrected P<0.05) from at least one tumor region were classed as regional, and all other expanded tumor TCRs were classed as ubiquitous. Renyi diversity was computed with the R vegan package after each repertoire had been subsampled 100 times to 5,000 TCRs. CDR3 similarity networks were built from amino acid triplet string-kernel similarity, with CDR3s being connected when pairwise similarity was above 0.82. TCRdb itself trimmed the public reads at Q25 with fastp, ran MiXCR and retained productive beta chains. Every CDR3 protein is listed once, alongside the most common genes and DNA of its rows. The V and J calls, along with clone size, are taken from TCRdb and not from the paper's own processing. The sample data list around 26,000 distinct CDR3 sequences, and around 9.2% of these were observed just once. The ten largest clonotypes hold 7.5% to 9% of the sample.

The CDR3 runs 13 residues from the cysteine to the phenylalanine. The DNA shown is the 39-base CDR3, in frame from base 1. V and J lose 4 bases and 0 bases, and a span of 4 bases separates them. CDR1 and CDR2, looked up from the germline V gene, are SQVTM and ANQGSEA. The clonotype originates from a male donor with early-stage non-small cell lung cancer. The sample in question was lung tumor tissue, obtained at surgery. The chain joins TRBV29-1 to TRBJ2-6; there is no confident call for the D gene. DNA sequence: TGCAGCGTTGTGCTCTCTGGGGCCAACGTCCTGACTTTC. This translates into CSVVLSGANVLTF.